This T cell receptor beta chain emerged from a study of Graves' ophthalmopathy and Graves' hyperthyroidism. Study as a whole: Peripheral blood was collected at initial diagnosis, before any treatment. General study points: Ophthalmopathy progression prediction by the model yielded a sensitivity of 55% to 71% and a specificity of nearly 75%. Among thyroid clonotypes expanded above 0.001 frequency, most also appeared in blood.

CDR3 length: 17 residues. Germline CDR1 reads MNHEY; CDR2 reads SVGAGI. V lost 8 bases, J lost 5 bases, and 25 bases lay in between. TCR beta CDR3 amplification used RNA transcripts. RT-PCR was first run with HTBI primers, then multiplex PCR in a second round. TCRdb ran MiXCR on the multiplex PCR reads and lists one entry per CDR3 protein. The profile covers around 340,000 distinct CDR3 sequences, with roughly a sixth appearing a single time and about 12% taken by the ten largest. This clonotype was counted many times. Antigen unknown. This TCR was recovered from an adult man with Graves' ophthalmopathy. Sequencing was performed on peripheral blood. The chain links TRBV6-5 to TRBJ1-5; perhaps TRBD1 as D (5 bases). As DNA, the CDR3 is TGTGCCAGCGGGATAATCATGAGGACCGGGGGTCATCAGCCCCAGCATTTT. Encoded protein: CASGIIMRTGGHQPQHF.